The T cell receptor (beta chain) under discussion was sequenced for a study of monozygotic twins with inflammatory bowel disease. TCRdb re-called the 5' RACE reads and shows each CDR3 protein once, DNA omitted. In total, the table holds 420,000 or so distinct CDR3 sequences. This CDR3 comprises 15 residues. CDR1 and CDR2 (germline): MNHNS, SASEGT. RNA in its total form was extracted from whole blood, and T cells were not sorted. What was sequenced was blood. This chain links TRBV6-1 with TRBJ1-1; the D gene TCRdb calls, TRBD1, cannot be checked with no DNA. This receptor was taken from a human donor with ulcerative colitis or Crohn's disease, or a healthy co-twin of an affected twin (not recorded which). This chain's CDR3 is CASRDDRGRATEAFF.